This section outlines one T cell receptor (beta chain) sequence together with its context. Its antigen remains undetermined. Base quality data are lacking; no much larger clone is found one base away. The data stem from a study of T cell changes during pregnancy in multiple sclerosis (dated by TCRdb to the late 2010s). For context, the study as a whole: In women with multiple sclerosis, the researchers looked at how the T cell repertoire shifted as pregnancy progressed.

Per the germline V gene, SGDLS is the CDR1 and YYNGEE is the CDR2. The CDR3 measures 18 amino acids from cysteine to phenylalanine. The read is trimmed to its CDR3 DNA, 54 bases read in frame from base 1. The V end loses 0 bases and the J end loses 3 bases, and a stretch of 19 bases separates them. Libraries were made using the immunoSEQ multiplex PCR assay. TCRdb stores this immuneACCESS table with in-frame sequences only. Part of the clones is absent; in the studies checked, under half of the shortfall reflects unresolved V genes, and no reason is known for the rest. This sample is represented by 58,000 or so clones; 92% of them were singletons. The ten most abundant clones make up around 2.3% of the sample.

The rearrangement joined TRBV9 to TRBJ2-1; a weak D assignment points to TRBD2 (6 bases agree). Sequenced here: peripheral blood, sampled in the first trimester of pregnancy. The TCR originated in a female donor with multiple sclerosis, enrolled in a pregnancy study. The DNA sequence is as follows: TGTGCCAGCAGCGTAGCCCTACCCGGCGGAGGGCTCTACAATGAGCAGTTCTTC. Translated, it reads CASSVALPGGGLYNEQFF.